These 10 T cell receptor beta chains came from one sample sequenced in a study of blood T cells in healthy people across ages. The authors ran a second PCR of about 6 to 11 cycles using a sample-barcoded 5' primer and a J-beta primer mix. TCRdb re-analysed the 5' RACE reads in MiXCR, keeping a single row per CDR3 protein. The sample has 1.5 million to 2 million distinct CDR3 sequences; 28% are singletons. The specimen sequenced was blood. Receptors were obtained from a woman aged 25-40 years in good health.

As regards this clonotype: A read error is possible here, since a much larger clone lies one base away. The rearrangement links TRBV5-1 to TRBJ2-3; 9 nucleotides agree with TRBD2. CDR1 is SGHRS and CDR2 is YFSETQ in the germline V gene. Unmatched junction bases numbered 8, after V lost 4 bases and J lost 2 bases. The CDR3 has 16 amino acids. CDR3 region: CASSVGLAHITDTQYF. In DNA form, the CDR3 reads TGCGCCAGCAGCGTCGGACTAGCGCACATCACAGATACGCAGTATTTT.

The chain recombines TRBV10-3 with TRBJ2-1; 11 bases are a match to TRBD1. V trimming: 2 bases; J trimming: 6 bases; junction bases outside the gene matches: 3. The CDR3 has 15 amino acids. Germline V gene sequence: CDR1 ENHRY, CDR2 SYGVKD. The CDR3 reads CAISEAGTGGNEQFF. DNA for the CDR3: TGTGCCATCAGTGAGGCCGGGACAGGGGGCAATGAGCAGTTCTTC.

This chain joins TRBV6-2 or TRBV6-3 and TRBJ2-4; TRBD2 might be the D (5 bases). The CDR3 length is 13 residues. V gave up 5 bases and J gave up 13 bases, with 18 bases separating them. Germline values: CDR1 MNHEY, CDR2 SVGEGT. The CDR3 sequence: CASSQGPLGEQYF. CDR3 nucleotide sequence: TGTGCCAGCAGTCAAGGACCCTTGGGAGAGCAGTACTTC.

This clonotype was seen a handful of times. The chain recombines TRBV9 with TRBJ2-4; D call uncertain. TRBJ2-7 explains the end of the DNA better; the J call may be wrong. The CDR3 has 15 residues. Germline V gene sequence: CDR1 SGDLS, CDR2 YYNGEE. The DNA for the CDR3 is TGTGCCAGCAGCCTCACGAGGCGGCAAACCTACGAGCAGTACTTC. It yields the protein CASSLTRRQTYEQYF.

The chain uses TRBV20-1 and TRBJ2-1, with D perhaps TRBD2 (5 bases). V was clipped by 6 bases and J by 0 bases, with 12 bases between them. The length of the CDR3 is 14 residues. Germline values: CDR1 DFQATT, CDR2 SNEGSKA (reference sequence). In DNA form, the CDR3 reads TGCAGTGCGCTCTTAAGCGGCTCCTACAATGAGCAGTTCTTC. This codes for CSALLSGSYNEQFF.

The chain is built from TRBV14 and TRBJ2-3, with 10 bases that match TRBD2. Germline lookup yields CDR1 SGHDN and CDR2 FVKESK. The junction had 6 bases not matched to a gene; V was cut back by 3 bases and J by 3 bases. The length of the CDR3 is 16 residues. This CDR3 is CASSHQSGRGTDTQYF. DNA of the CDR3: TGTGCCAGCAGCCATCAAAGCGGGAGGGGAACAGATACGCAGTATTTT.

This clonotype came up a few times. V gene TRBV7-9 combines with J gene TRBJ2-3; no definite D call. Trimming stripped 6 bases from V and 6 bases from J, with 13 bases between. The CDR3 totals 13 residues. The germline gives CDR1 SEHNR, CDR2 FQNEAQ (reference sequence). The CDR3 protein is CASSADGRDTQYF. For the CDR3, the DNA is TGTGCCAGCAGTGCCGACGGGCGGGATACGCAGTATTTT.

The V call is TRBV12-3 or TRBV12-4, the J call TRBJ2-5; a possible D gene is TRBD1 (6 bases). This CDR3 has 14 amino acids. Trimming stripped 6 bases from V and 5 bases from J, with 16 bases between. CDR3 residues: CASRAPGEGETQYF. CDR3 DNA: TGTGCCAGCAGAGCCCCAGGGGAAGGCGAGACCCAGTACTTC.

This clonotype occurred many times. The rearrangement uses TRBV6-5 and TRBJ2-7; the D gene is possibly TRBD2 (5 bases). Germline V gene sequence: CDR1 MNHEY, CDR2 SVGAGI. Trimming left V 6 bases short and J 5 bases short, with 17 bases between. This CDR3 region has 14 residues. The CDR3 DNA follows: TGTGCCAGCAGCATAGCGCACCCCAGAAACGAGCAGTACTTC. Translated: CASSIAHPRNEQYF.

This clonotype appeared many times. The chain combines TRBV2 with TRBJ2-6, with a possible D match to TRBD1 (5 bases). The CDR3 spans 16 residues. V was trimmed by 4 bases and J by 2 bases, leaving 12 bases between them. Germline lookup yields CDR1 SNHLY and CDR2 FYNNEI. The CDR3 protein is CASSVKGVPGANVLTF. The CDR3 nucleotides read TGTGCCAGCAGTGTAAAAGGGGTCCCTGGGGCCAACGTCCTGACTTTC.